This TCR beta chain was retrieved from a study of read filtering for tumor transcriptome and immune sequencing. Regarding the study as a whole: IR-seq captured clonotypes deeper and more reliably than RNA-seq. Correlation between methods rose after single-read clonotypes were removed.

This clonotype was counted many times. Its specificity is unknown. This library used roughly 400 ng RNA and molecular barcoded adaptors spanning alpha/delta and beta/gamma chains. MiXCR, run by TCRdb on the reads, gives a single entry per CDR3 protein. The table lists some 25,000 distinct CDR3 sequences, around a fifth of them singletons. Per germline, CDR1 LNHDA and CDR2 SQIVND (reference sequence). CDR3 size: 12 residues. With 8 bases removed from V and 4 bases from J, the gap between germline ends came to 12 bases. Sequencing was done on a sample of a population of CD138-negative cells sorted from bone marrow. The chain employs TRBV19 and TRBJ2-7, with D hard to call. This clonotype was sampled from a donor older than 35 with multiple myeloma. CDR3 sequence (DNA): TGTGCCAGTGGCCCTGGCGGATACGAGCAGTACTTC. Protein: CASGPGGYEQYF.